This entry concerns a single T cell receptor (beta chain). This clonotype is a singleton in its sample. This clone's antigen is unknown. The input lacks base qualities; no much larger clone sits a single base away. The entry originates in a study of identical twins (dated by TCRdb to between 2015 and 2016). For the study in its entirety: The study deep-sequenced TCR alpha and beta repertoires from monozygotic twins, unrelated adults of various ages and cord blood to test whether fetal clonotypes persist. Replicate twin experiments were performed at different times using different library preparation protocols to rule out contamination.

Every donor was a healthy Caucasian. The twin cohort consisted of three pairs of female monozygotic twins, all aged roughly 18 to 29 years. CD4+ and CD8+ T cell populations were isolated with positive isolation kits from Invitrogen. The research as a whole found: Zero-insertion analyses could be partly confounded by invariant T cells such as MAIT and iNKT, although diverse VJ usage argued against such confounding for most clonotypes. Out-of-frame TCR alpha sequences shared between twins showed an excess of low generation-probability sequences compared with coincidental sharing between unrelated individuals. The excess sharing between twins in beta out-of-frame sequences was weaker because fewer shared sequences reduced the signal-to-noise ratio. Recombination models systematically underestimated out-of-frame TCR alpha sharing in monozygotic twins but agreed with sharing between unrelated individuals. Fewer insertions were carried by abundant cord blood beta clonotypes, a similar but weaker trend appeared in young adult naive repertoires, and no such trend appeared in memory repertoires. Because the same donors could not be followed over many years, the conclusions relied on cross-sectional statistical analysis.

The cysteine opens and the phenylalanine closes a CDR3 of 15 amino acids. Just CDR3 DNA is preserved here, 45 bases in frame from base 1. For CDR1 and CDR2, the germline V gene lists MNHEY and SVGEGT. V has 5 bases trimmed and J has 8 bases trimmed; junction bases matching no gene number 7. Libraries were prepared through 5' RACE. Sequencing used an Illumina HiSeq 2000. Template switching added a universal primer binding site, and the final cDNA carried a unique molecular identifier that allowed TCR cDNA molecules to be counted accurately. Specific primers in the conserved constant-segment region were used to synthesize first-strand cDNA for the TCR alpha and beta chains. Each cDNA library was double barcoded, with a SMART-Mk sample barcode plus Illumina barcodes, to control for contamination. TruSeq adapter sequences along with Illumina sample barcodes were introduced in two successive PCR steps. TCR alpha and beta cDNA libraries were sequenced on the Illumina HiSeq platform with custom primers. The authors' analysis ran thus. Unique molecular identifiers were extracted from raw reads with MiGEC, and CDR3 positions were determined with MiXCR. For each individual, recombination models were inferred using an EM algorithm with the repgenHMM and IGoR tools. The analysis of shared clonotypes was done with the tcR package in R, with sharing normalized by the product of cloneset sizes. Out-of-frame nonproductive sequences were analyzed to study raw recombination free of thymic and clonal selection effects. The public reads were reanalyzed by TCRdb: fastp trimming at Q25, MiXCR alignment, in-frame beta chains only. All rows with the same CDR3 protein become a single entry with the most common DNA and genes. It is TCRdb's table, rather than the study itself, that gives the V and J calls and clone size. This sample holds 500,000 to 550,000 distinct CDR3 sequences; about a fifth were observed only once. The ten most abundant clones make up approximately 0.52% of the sample.

The data were also submitted as part of a second study, on yellow fever vaccine responses in identical twins. As that second study puts it: According to the authors, the vaccine-induced T cell response in identical twins seemed to be partly convergent and partly specific to each individual. The study precisely tracked vaccine-responding T cell clones in identical twins.

The material sequenced was CD4+ T cells sorted from blood. The receptor was derived from a woman under 30 in good health. The sequence links TRBV6-2 or TRBV6-3 to TRBJ2-3; 13 junctional bases match TRBD2. The CDR3 reads as follows: CASSGTSGISVTQYF. The DNA reads as follows: TGTGCCAGCAGTGGGACTAGCGGGATCTCAGTTACGCAGTATTTT.